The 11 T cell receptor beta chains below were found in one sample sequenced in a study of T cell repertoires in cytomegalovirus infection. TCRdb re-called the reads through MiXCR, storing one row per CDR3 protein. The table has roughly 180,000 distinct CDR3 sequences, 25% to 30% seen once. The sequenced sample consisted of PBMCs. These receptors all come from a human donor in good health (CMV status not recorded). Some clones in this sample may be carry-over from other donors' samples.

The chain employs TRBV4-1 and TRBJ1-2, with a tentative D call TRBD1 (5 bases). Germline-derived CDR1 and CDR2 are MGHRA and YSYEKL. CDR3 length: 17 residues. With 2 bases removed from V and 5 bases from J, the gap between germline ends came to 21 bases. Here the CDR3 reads CASSQFGTRVSRYGYTF. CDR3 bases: TGCGCCAGCAGCCAATTTGGTACCAGGGTCTCGCGGTATGGCTACACCTTC.

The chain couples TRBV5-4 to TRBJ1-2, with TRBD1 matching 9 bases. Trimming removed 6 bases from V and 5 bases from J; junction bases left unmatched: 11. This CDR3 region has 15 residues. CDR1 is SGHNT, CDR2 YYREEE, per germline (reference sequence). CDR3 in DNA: TGTGCCAGCAACTTTGGTGGGACAGGGAGATATGGCTACACCTTC. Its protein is CASNFGGTGRYGYTF.

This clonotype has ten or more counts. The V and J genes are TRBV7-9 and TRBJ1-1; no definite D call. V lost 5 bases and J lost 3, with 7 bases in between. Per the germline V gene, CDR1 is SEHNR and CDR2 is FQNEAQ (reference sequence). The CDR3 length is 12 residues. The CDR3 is CASSARDTEAFF. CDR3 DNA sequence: TGTGCCAGCAGCGCCCGTGACACTGAAGCTTTCTTT.

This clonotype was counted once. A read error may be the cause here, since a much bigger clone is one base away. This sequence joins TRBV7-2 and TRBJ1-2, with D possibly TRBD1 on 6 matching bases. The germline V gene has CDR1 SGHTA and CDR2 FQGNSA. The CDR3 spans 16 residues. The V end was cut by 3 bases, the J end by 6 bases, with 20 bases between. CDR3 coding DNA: TGTGCCAGCAGCTTTAGGACAGCTTATCCCCACCATGGCTACACCTTC. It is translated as CASSFRTAYPHHGYTF. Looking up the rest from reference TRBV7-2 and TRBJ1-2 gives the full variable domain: GAGVSQSPSNKVTEKGKDVELRCDPISGHTALYWYRQSLGQGLEFLIYFQGNSAPDKSGLPSDRFSAERTGGSVSTLTIQRTQQEDSAVYLCASSFRTAYPHHGYTFGSGTRLTVV.

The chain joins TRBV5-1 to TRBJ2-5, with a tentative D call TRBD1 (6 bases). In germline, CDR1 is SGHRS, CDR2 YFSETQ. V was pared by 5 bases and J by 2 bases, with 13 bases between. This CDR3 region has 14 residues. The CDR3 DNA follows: TGCGCCAGCAGTGGCGGACAGATACAAGAGACCCAGTACTTC. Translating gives CASSGGQIQETQYF.

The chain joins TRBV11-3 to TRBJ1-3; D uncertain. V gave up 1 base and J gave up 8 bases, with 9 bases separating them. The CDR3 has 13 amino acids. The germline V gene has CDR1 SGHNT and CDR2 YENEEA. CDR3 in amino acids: CASSLGPDDTIYF. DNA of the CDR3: TGTGCCAGCAGCTTAGGGCCGGACGACACCATATATTTT.

The CDR3 nucleotides read TGTGCCAGCAGCTTGAGGATAGCGGGGACCGGGGAGCTGTTTTTT. Translated, it gives CASSLRIAGTGELFF. J is TRBJ2-2 and V is TRBV7-8; 8 positions agree with TRBD2. CDR1 and CDR2 (germline): SGHVS, FQNEAQ. The CDR3 covers 15 residues. Trimming cost V 3 bases and J 5 bases; bases outside gene matches: 5.

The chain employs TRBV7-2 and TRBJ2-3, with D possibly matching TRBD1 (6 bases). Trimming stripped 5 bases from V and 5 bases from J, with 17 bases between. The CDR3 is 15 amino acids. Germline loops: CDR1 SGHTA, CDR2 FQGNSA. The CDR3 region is CASSDTYRAEDTQYF. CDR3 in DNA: TGTGCCAGCAGCGACACCTACAGGGCGGAAGATACGCAGTATTTT.

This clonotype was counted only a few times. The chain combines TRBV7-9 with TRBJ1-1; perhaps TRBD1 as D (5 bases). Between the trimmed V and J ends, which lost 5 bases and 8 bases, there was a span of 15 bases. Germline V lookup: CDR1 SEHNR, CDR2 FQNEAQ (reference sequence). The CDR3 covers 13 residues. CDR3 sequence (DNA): TGTGCCAGCAGCCCCCGGGGCGCGACCGAAGCTTTCTTT. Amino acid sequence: CASSPRGATEAFF.

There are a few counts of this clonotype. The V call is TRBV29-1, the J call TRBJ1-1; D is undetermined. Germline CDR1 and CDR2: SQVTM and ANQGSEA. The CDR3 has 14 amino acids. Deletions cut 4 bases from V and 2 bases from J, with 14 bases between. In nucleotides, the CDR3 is TGCAGCGTTGCCCCTCCTAGGAGCAACACTGAAGCTTTCTTT. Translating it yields CSVAPPRSNTEAFF.

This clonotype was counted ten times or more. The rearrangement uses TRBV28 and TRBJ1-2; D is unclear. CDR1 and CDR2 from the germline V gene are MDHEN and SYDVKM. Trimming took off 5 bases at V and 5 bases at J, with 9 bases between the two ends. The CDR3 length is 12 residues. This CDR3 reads CASSPPRYGYTF. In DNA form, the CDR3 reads TGTGCCAGCAGTCCTCCTAGGTATGGCTACACCTTC.